The source of this T cell receptor (beta chain) is a study of blood T cell repertoires in COVID-19. The V and J ends lost 4 bases and 4 bases respectively, with 20 bases between them. Germline V gene lookup returns CDR1 SGHRS and CDR2 YFSETQ. CDR3 length: 16 residues. In the original analysis: Amplified reference gene primers provided the basis for estimating nucleated cell counts. The table came from immunoSEQ multiplex PCR; TCRdb's copy has only in-frame clones and leaves some out. V and J calls and clone size are given by that table; D and trimming were obtained from the DNA. The data hold under 200,000 clones, with roughly 86% observed a single time.

This chain links TRBV5-1 with TRBJ2-5; D perhaps matches TRBD1 (7 bases). The source material was peripheral blood. This receptor was identified in a man aged 18-30 years with active or convalescent COVID-19. Here the CDR3 reads CASSRGPTGTLETQYF. As DNA, the CDR3 is TGCGCCAGCAGCCGCGGACCGACAGGGACTTTAGAGACCCAGTACTTC.